The rows below give T cell receptor beta chains drawn from one sample of a study of Graves' ophthalmopathy and Graves' hyperthyroidism. MiXCR, applied by TCRdb to the multiplex PCR reads, yields one record per CDR3 protein. The sample includes some 160,000 distinct CDR3 sequences, roughly two fifths of them seen just once. What was sequenced was peripheral blood. All receptors come from a young man with Graves' ophthalmopathy. CDR3s leave out the opening cysteine and the closing phenylalanine or tryptophan.

TRBJ2-7 TRBV12-3/TRBV12-4 ASSRGQGGQQY
TRBJ2-7 TRBV2 ASGGLVGEQY
TRBJ2-3 TRBV7-2 ASSLARASGSSQY
TRBJ1-5 TRBV5-6 ASSLGLYQPQH
TRBJ2-7 TRBV12-5 ASGLWLGSEQY
TRBJ1-5 TRBV12-3/TRBV12-4 ASSRGRIYSNQPQH
TRBJ2-5 TRBV20-1 SALKETQY
TRBJ1-1 TRBV18 ASSPNGVNTEAF
TRBJ2-5 TRBV5-1 ASSSSGLETQY
TRBJ1-5 TRBV12-3/TRBV12-4 ASSFDDGSNQPQH
TRBJ2-2 TRBV9 ASSVEDSNRELF
TRBJ1-1 TRBV12-3/TRBV12-4 ASSTRGRDTEAF
TRBJ2-7 TRBV6-1 ASSDPDLYSYEQY
TRBJ1-3 TRBV6-1 AISEQGSGNTIY
TRBJ2-7 TRBV7-2 ASSLAGARNEQY
TRBJ2-5 TRBV6-2/TRBV6-3 ASSYTAIQETQY
TRBJ1-1 TRBV12-3/TRBV12-4 ASSPATGPAEAF
TRBJ1-5 TRBV6-7 APVPGQELEFIGGNQPQH
TRBJ1-5 TRBV28 ASRDSGNQPQH
TRBJ1-2 TRBV7-9 ASSLAGTGVDGYT
TRBJ1-2 TRBV27 ASSPEGYGYT
TRBJ1-5 TRBV30 AWSVTGGTFNQPQH
TRBJ1-3 TRBV6-1 ATLQSLSGNTIY
TRBJ1-3 TRBV6-5 ASSLKGDSGNTIY
TRBJ1-5 TRBV12-3/TRBV12-4 ASRRGDQPQH
TRBJ2-5 TRBV6-1 ASSEGVMQGLETQY
TRBJ2-5 TRBV15 ATSRDLKETQY
TRBJ2-7 TRBV3-1 ASSPPRVPYEQY
TRBJ2-7 TRBV6-2/TRBV6-3 ASRPPGLAVHSYEQY
TRBJ2-5 TRBV28 ASSGAVQETQY
TRBJ2-4 TRBV12-3/TRBV12-4 ASSLWDELAKNIQY
TRBJ2-7 TRBV12-3/TRBV12-4 ASSRTGGVHEQY
TRBJ2-7 TRBV28 ASSAGLAETYEQY
TRBJ2-2 TRBV6-2/TRBV6-3 VRPGPTGELF